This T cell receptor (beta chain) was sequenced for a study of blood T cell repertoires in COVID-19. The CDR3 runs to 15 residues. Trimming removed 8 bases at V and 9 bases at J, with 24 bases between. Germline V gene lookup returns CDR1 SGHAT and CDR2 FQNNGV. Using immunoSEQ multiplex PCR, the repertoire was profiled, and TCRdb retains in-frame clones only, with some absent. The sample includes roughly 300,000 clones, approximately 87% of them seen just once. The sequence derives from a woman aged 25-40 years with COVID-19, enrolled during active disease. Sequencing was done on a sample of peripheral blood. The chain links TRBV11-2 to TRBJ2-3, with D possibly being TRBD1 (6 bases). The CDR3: CASSLAGAATGTQYF. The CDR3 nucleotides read TGTGCCAGCTCCCTCGCTGGCGCCGCAACAGGGACGCAGTATTTT.